The sequence of this T cell receptor (beta chain) was determined in a study of CD8 T cells in ankylosing spondylitis. In this sample, this clonotype turned up many times. Trimming removed 3 bases from V and 2 bases from J, with 6 bases in between. This CDR3 has 12 residues. Germline V CDR1 and CDR2: SGDLS, YYNGEE. Each TCR beta library was made by quantitative 5'-RACE that incorporated molecular barcodes. TCRdb re-called the 5' RACE reads with MiXCR, one entry per CDR3 protein. The data hold 180,000 or so distinct CDR3 sequences, with around a tenth observed a single time. The chain employs TRBV9 and TRBJ2-7; D unresolved. The TCR originated in a male donor with ankylosing spondylitis or in good health (not recorded which). Sample: blood, either unsorted or a sorted T cell fraction (not recorded which). CDR3 sequence reads: CASSGDTYEQYF. The CDR3 nucleotides are TGTGCCAGCAGCGGGGATACCTACGAGCAGTACTTC.